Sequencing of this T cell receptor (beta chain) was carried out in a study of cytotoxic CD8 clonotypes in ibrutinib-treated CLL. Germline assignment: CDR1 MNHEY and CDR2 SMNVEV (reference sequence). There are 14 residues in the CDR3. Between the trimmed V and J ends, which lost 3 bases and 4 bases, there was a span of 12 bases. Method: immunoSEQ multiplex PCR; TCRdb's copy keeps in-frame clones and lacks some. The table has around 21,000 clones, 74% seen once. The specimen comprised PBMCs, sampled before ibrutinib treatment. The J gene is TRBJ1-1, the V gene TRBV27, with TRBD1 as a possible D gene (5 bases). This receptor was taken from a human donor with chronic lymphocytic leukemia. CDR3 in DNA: TGTGCCAGCAGTTTTCATATTGGGGGCACTGAAGCTTTCTTT. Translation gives CASSFHIGGTEAFF.